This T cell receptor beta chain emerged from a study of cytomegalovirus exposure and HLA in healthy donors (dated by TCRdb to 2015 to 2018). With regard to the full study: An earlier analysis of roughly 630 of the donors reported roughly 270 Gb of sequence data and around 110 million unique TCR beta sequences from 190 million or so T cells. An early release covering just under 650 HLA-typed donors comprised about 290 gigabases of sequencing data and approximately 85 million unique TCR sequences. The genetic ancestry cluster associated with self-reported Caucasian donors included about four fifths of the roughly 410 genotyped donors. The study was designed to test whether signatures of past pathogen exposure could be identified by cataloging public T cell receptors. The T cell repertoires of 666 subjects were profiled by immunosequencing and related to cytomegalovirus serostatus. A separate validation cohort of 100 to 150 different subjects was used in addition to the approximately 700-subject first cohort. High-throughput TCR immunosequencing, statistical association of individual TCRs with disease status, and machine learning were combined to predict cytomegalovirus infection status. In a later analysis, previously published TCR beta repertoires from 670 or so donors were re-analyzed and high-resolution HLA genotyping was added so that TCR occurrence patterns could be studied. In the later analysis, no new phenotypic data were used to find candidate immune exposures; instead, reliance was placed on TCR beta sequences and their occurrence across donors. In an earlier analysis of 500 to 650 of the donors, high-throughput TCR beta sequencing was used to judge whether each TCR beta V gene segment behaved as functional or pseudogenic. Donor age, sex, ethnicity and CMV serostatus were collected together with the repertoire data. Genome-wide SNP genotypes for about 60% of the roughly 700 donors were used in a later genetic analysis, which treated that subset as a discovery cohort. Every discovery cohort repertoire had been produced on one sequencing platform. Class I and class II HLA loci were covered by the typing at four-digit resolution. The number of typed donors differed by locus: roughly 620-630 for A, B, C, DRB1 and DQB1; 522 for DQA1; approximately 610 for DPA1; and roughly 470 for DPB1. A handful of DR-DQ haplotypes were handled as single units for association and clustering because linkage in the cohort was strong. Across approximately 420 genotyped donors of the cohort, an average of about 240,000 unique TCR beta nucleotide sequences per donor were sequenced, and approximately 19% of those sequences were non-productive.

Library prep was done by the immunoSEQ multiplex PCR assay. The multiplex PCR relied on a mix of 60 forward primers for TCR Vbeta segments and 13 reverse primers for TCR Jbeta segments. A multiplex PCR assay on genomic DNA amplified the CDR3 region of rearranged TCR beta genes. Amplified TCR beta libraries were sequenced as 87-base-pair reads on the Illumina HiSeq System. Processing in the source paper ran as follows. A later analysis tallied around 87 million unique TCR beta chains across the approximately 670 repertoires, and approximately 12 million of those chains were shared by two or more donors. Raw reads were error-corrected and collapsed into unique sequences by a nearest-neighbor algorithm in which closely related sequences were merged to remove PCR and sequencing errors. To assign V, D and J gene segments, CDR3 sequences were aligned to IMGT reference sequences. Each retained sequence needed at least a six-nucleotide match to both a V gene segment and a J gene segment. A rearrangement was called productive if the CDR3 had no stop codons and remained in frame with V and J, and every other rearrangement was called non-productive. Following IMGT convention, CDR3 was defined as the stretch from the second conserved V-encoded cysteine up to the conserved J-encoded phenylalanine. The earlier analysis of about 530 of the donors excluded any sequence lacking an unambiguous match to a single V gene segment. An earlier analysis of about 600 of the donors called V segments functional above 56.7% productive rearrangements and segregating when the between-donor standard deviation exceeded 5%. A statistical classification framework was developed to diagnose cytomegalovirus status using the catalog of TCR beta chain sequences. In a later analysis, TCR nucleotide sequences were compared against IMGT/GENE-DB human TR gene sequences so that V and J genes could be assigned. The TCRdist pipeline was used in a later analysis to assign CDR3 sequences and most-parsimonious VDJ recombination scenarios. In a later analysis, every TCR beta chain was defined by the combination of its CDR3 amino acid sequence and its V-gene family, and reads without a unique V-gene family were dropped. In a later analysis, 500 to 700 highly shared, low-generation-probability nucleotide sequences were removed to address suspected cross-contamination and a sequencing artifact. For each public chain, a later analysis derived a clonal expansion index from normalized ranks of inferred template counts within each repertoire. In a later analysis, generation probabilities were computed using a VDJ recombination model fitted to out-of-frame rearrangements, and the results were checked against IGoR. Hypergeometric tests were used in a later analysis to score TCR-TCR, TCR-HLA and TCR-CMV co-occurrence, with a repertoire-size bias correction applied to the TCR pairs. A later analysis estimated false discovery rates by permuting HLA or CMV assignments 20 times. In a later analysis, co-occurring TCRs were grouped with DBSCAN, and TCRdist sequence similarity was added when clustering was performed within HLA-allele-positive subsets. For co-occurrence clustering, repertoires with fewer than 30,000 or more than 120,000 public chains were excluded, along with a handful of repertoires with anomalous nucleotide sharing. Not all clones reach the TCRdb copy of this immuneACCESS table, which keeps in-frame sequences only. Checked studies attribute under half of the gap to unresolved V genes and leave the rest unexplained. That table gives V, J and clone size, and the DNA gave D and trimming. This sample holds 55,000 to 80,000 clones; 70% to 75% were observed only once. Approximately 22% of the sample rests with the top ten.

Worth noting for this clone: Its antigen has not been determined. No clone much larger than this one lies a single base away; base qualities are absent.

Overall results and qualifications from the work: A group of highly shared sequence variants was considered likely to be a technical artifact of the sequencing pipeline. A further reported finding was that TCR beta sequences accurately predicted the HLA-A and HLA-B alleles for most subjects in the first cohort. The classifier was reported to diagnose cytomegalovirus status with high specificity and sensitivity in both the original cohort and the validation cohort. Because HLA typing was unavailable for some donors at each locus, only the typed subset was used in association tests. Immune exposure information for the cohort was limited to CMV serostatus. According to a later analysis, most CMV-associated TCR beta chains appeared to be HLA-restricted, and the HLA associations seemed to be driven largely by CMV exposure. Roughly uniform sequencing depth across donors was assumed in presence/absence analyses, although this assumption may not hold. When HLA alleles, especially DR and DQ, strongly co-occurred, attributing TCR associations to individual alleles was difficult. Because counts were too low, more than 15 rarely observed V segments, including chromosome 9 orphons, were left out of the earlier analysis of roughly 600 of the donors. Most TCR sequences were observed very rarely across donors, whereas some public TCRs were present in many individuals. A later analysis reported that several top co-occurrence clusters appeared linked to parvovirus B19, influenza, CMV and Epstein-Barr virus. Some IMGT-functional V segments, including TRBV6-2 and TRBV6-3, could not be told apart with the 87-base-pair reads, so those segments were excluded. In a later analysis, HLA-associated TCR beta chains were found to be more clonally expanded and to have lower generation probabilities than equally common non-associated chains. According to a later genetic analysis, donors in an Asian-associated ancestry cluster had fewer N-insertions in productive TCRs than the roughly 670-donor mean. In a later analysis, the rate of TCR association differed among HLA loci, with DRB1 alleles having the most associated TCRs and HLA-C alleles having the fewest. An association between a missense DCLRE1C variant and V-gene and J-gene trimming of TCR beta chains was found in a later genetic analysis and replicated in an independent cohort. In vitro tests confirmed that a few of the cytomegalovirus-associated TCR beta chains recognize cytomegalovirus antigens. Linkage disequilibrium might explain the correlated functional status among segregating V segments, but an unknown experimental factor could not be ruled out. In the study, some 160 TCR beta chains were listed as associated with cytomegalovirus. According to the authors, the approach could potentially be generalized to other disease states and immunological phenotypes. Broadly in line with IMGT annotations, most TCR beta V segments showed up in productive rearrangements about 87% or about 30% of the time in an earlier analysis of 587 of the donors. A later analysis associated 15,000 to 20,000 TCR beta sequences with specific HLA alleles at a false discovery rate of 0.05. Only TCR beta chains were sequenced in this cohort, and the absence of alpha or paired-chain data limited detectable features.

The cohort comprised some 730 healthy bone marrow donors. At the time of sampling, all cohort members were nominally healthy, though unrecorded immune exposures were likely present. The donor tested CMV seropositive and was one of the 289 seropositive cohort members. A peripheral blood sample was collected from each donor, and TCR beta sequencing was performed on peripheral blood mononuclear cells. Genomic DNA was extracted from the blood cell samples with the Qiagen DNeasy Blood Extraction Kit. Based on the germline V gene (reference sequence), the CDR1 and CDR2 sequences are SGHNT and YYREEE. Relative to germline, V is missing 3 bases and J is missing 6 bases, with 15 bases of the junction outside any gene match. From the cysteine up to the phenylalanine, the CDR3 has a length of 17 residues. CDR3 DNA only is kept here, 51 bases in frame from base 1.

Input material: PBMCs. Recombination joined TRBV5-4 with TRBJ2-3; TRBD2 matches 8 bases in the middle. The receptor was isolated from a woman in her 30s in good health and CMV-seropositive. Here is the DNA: TGTGCCAGCAGCTCGCCCCTCTTTGGCGGGAGGTCGGATACGCAGTATTTT. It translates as CASSSPLFGGRSDTQYF.